The present entry profiles one T cell receptor (beta chain) with its context. Germline CDR1 is LNHDA and CDR2 is SQIVND (reference sequence). Deletions cut 0 bases from V and 6 bases from J, with 9 bases between. There are 13 residues in the CDR3. Repertoires were generated with immunoSEQ multiplex PCR, while TCRdb's copy carries only in-frame clones and drops some. Found here are about 520,000 clones, approximately 80% of them singletons; the top ten hold around 12%. This entry belongs to a study of shared clonotypes between healthy human individuals. The clonotype comes from a woman between 40 and 50 years old in good health. Some clones in this sample may be carry-over from other donors' samples. V usage is TRBV19 and J usage is TRBJ2-7; no firm D call. The sample consisted of PBMCs. The DNA for the CDR3 is TGTGCCAGTAGTATAGATCGCGCTACCGAGCAGTACTTC. It yields the protein CASSIDRATEQYF.